This T cell receptor (beta chain) was captured by sequencing in a study of naive and memory T cell subsets. The study's findings and limits: Especially in CD8 cells, naive repertoires contained a few larger clonotypes, possibly CD45RA-re-expressing memory cells.

About this clonotype: The antigen remains unidentified.

The beta constant-region primer was an equimolar mix of two oligonucleotides covering TRBC1 and TRBC2. Four rounds of PCR amplified the ligated cDNA using nested alpha and beta constant-region primers plus SP2. TCRdb re-called the UMI-ligation and nested PCR reads through MiXCR, storing one row per CDR3 protein. The sample has more than 120,000 distinct CDR3 sequences, approximately 21% seen once. In germline, CDR1 is MDHEN, CDR2 SYDVKM. This CDR3 region has 18 residues. With 2 bases clipped from V and 0 bases from J, the junction kept 7 bases outside the gene matches. The clonotype originates from a human donor in good health. This rearrangement joins TRBV28 to TRBJ2-4, with TRBD2 matching over 10 bases. The specimen sequenced was naive CD8+ T cells from blood. The DNA for the CDR3 is TGTGCCAGCAGTTTAAGGGCTAGCGGGAGACTAGCCAAAAACATTCAGTACTTC. Its protein product is CASSLRASGRLAKNIQYF. The whole variable domain, filled in from reference TRBV28 and TRBJ2-4, reads DVKVTQSSRYLVKRTGEKVFLECVQDMDHENMFWYRQDPGLGLRLIYFSYDVKMKEKGDIPEGYSVSREKKERFSLILESASTNQTSMYLCASSLRASGRLAKNIQYFGAGTRLSVL.